A single sample gave rise to the 21 T cell receptor beta chains below, sequenced in a study of cytomegalovirus exposure and HLA in healthy donors. This PCR relied on a set of 60 Vbeta primers and 13 Jbeta primers. Profiled with immunoSEQ multiplex PCR; TCRdb holds only in-frame clones, not every one. The sample holds roughly 60,000 clones, roughly 75% seen once. Sequencing input: PBMCs. The receptors were sampled from a woman aged 30 to 39 in good health and CMV-seronegative.

The CDR3 loop is CASGQGQGFQPQHF. In DNA, the CDR3 is TGTGCTAGTGGACAGGGACAGGGGTTCCAGCCCCAGCATTTT. The V call is TRBV12-5, the J call TRBJ1-5; TRBD1 aligns across 10 bases. This CDR3 is built from 14 residues. Trimming cost V 6 bases and J 7 bases; bases outside gene matches: 6. CDR1 and CDR2 (germline): LGHNT, FRNRAP. The full variable domain, rest sourced from reference TRBV12-5 and TRBJ1-5, is DARVTQTPRHKVTEMGQEVTMRCQPILGHNTVFWYRQTMMQGLELLAYFRNRAPLDDSGMPKDRFSAEMPDATLATLKIQPSEPRDSAVYFCASGQGQGFQPQHFGDGTRLSIL.

This clone occurred once. J is TRBJ2-2 and V is TRBV5-4; weak D call: TRBD2 (6 bases). The CDR3 is 18 residues long. The V end was cut by 4 bases, the J end by 1 base, with 20 bases between. The germline V gene encodes CDR1 SGHNT and CDR2 YYREEE (reference sequence). CDR3 sequence: CASSPRTPVSGNTGELFF. In nucleotides, the CDR3 is TGTGCCAGCAGCCCCAGAACACCCGTTAGCGGGAACACCGGGGAGCTGTTTTTT. Complete variable domain (other parts from reference TRBV5-4 and TRBJ2-2): ETGVTQSPTHLIKTRGQQVTLRCSSQSGHNTVSWYQQALGQGPQFIFQYYREEENGRGNFPPRFSGLQFPNYSSELNVNALELDDSALYLCASSPRTPVSGNTGELFFGEGSRLTVL.

J is TRBJ2-2 and V is TRBV9; 9 bases match TRBD2. V lost 3 bases and J lost 2; bases outside the gene matches: 5. The CDR3 contains 16 residues. Germline-derived CDR1 and CDR2 are SGDLS and YYNGEE. The DNA for the CDR3 is TGTGCCAGCAGCGGTTTAGCGGGAGTAAACACCGGGGAGCTGTTTTTT. This translates into CASSGLAGVNTGELFF.

There are a few counts of this clone. This chain joins TRBV9 and TRBJ2-3, with 11 positions matching TRBD2. Per germline, CDR1 SGDLS and CDR2 YYNGEE. Losses at the gene ends were 0 bases for V and 3 bases for J; bases not matched to a gene: 3. This CDR3 comprises 16 residues. The CDR3 bases are TGTGCCAGCAGCGTAGTAGCGGGAGGGCGTACAGATACGCAGTATTTT. It specifies CASSVVAGGRTDTQYF.

This clone was counted between two and nine times. The rearrangement links TRBV4-3 to TRBJ2-1; 7 bases are a match to TRBD2. Losses at the gene ends were 1 base for V and 1 base for J; bases not matched to a gene: 7. Germline V gene data show CDR1 as LGHNA and CDR2 as YSLEER. The length of the CDR3 is 17 residues. CDR3 protein: CASSQAPGGGSYNEQFF. In nucleotides, the CDR3 is TGCGCCAGCAGCCAAGCCCCTGGCGGGGGATCCTACAATGAGCAGTTCTTC.

The rearrangement joins TRBV18 to TRBJ1-5, with D uncertain. Germline assignment: CDR1 KGHSH and CDR2 LQKENI. The V end lost 4 bases, the J end lost 7 bases, and 20 bases lay between the germline ends. The CDR3 is made up of 16 amino acids. The CDR3 nucleotides are TGTGCCAGCTCACTAAATAACCGTGAGTCGAGGCAGCCCCAGCATTTT. Its protein product is CASSLNNRESRQPQHF.

The chain joins TRBV10-3 to TRBJ2-7, with TRBD2 matching 9 bases. V shed 3 bases and J 1 base; nucleotides not matched to a gene: 4. This CDR3 is 15 amino acids long. CDR1 is ENHRY and CDR2 is SYGVKD in the germline V gene. CDR3 DNA sequence: TGTGCCATCAGTGATCAAACTAGCGGGTCCTACGAGCAGTACTTC. This encodes CAISDQTSGSYEQYF.

This chain connects TRBV28 to TRBJ2-7, with 12 nucleotides matching TRBD2. The V segment lost 3 bases and the J segment 0 bases; nucleotides outside the gene matches: 9. This CDR3 has 18 amino acids. Per germline, CDR1 MDHEN and CDR2 SYDVKM. CDR3 amino acids: CASSLWASGRASSYEQYF. CDR3 sequence (DNA): TGTGCCAGCAGTTTGTGGGCTAGCGGGAGGGCCAGCTCCTACGAGCAGTACTTC.

The chain joins TRBV12-5 to TRBJ1-3; 7 nucleotides match TRBD1. The CDR3 sequence is 15 residues long. Losses at the gene ends were 4 bases for V and 0 bases for J; bases not matched to a gene: 3. Germline CDR1 is LGHNT and CDR2 is FRNRAP. CDR3 DNA: TGTGCTAGTGGTTCCAGGACAGGCTCTGGAAACACCATATATTTT. This gives the protein CASGSRTGSGNTIYF.

The CDR3 here is CASSMGTGQGYTF. The DNA of the CDR3 is TGTGCCAGTAGTATGGGAACAGGGCAGGGCTACACCTTC. J is TRBJ1-2 and V is TRBV19; a weak D match, TRBD1 (6 bases). The CDR3 spans 13 residues. V gave up 3 bases and J gave up 8 bases, with 13 bases separating them. CDR1 is LNHDA and CDR2 is SQIVND in the germline V gene (reference sequence).

This chain uses TRBV4-1 with TRBJ2-7; 9 bases fit TRBD1. Germline V gene lookup returns CDR1 MGHRA and CDR2 YSYEKL. The V gene end was trimmed by 5 bases and the J gene end by 2 bases; junction bases not matched to a gene: 7. The CDR3 is 15 residues long. Written as DNA, the CDR3 is TGCGCCAGCAGCGGATACAGGGGGCGCCCCTACGAGCAGTACTTC. The encoded protein is CASSGYRGRPYEQYF.

This clone has just one count. The chain uses TRBV25-1 and TRBJ1-1, with D unresolved. The germline V and J ends were trimmed by 5 bases and 0 bases, with 7 bases remaining between them. Germline CDR1 and CDR2: MGHDK and SYGVNS. CDR3 size: 13 residues. CDR3 bases: TGTGCCAGCAGTAACAGCTTGAACACTGAAGCTTTCTTT. Amino acids: CASSNSLNTEAFF.

This clone has only a few counts. The V and J genes are TRBV7-6 and TRBJ1-2; 7 bases agree with TRBD1. The CDR3 loop spans 13 amino acids. V lost 5 bases, J lost 4 bases, and 4 bases stayed unmatched. Per germline, CDR1 SGHVS and CDR2 FNYEAQ. Here the CDR3 reads CASSQTGTYGYTF. CDR3 coding DNA: TGTGCCAGCAGCCAGACAGGGACCTATGGCTACACCTTC.

V is TRBV5-1 and J is TRBJ2-1, with 10 bases lining up with TRBD1. Germline values: CDR1 SGHRS, CDR2 YFSETQ. The V and J ends lost 0 bases and 5 bases, in that order; junction bases with no gene match: 5. The CDR3 runs 16 residues. The CDR3 DNA reads as TGCGCCAGCAGCTTGGGACAGGGGGCCGCAAACAATGAGCAGTTCTTC. Protein product: CASSLGQGAANNEQFF. The whole variable domain, remainder taken from reference TRBV5-1 and TRBJ2-1, is KAGVTQTPRYLIKTRGQQVTLSCSPISGHRSVSWYQQTPGQGLQFLFEYFSETQRNKGNFPGRFSGRQFSNSRSEMNVSTLELGDSALYLCASSLGQGAANNEQFFGPGTRLTVL.

This chain joins TRBV25-1 and TRBJ2-3; TRBD2 agrees at 7 bases. Germline V gene lookup returns CDR1 MGHDK and CDR2 SYGVNS. CDR3 length: 15 residues. With V trimmed by 3 bases and J by 5 bases, 8 bases remained unmatched. CDR3 amino acids: CASSEWVASGDTQYF. The CDR3 DNA is TGTGCCAGCAGTGAGTGGGTGGCTAGCGGAGATACGCAGTATTTT.

The chain joins TRBV6-4 to TRBJ2-1, with D perhaps matching TRBD2 (6 bases). V was shortened by 5 bases and J by 7 bases, with 15 bases between the two germline ends. The germline V gene has CDR1 MRHNA and CDR2 SNTAGT. The CDR3 spans 14 residues. The CDR3 nucleotides read TGTGCCAGCAGTCCCCCCGGAGGGCAGAATGAGCAGTTCTTC. This translates into CASSPPGGQNEQFF.

The chain is built from TRBV7-9 and TRBJ2-2, with D maybe TRBD1 (8 bases). Between the trimmed V and J ends, which lost 5 bases and 2 bases, there was a span of 18 bases. The length of the CDR3 is 17 residues. Germline CDR1 is SEHNR and CDR2 is FQNEAQ (reference sequence). CDR3 sequence (DNA): TGTGCCAGCAGCCACGGACAGGGAGGGAGAAACACCGGGGAGCTGTTTTTT. Translated: CASSHGQGGRNTGELFF.

The chain carries TRBV11-2 and TRBJ1-2; TRBD1 aligns across 8 bases. Trimming removed 4 bases from V and 2 bases from J; junction bases left unmatched: 3. The CDR3 is 14 amino acids. Germline V gene data show CDR1 as SGHAT and CDR2 as FQNNGV. The CDR3 reads CASSSGTGNYGYTF. The CDR3 bases are TGTGCCAGCAGCTCTGGGACAGGAAACTATGGCTACACCTTC. The full variable domain, its missing parts supplied by reference TRBV11-2 and TRBJ1-2, is EAGVAQSPRYKIIEKRQSVAFWCNPISGHATLYWYQQILGQGPKLLIQFQNNGVVDDSQLPKDRFSAERLKGVDSTLKIQPAKLEDSAVYLCASSSGTGNYGYTFGSGTRLTVV.

J is TRBJ2-5 and V is TRBV9; D is undetermined. V lost 0 bases, J lost 6 bases, and 15 bases lay in between. Per the germline V gene, CDR1 is SGDLS and CDR2 is YYNGEE. The CDR3 extends over 15 amino acids. CDR3 residues: CASSVGRQVKKTQYF. CDR3 nucleotide sequence: TGTGCCAGCAGCGTAGGTCGGCAGGTGAAAAAGACCCAGTACTTC. The full variable domain, its missing parts supplied by reference TRBV9 and TRBJ2-5, is DSGVTQTPKHLITATGQRVTLRCSPRSGDLSVYWYQQSLDQGLQFLIQYYNGEERAKGNILERFSAQQFPDLHSELNLSSLELGDSALYFCASSVGRQVKKTQYFGPGTRLLVL.

The chain employs TRBV5-6 and TRBJ1-1; the D gene is possibly TRBD1 (5 bases). The CDR3 spans 13 residues. From germline, CDR1 is SGHDT and CDR2 YYEEEE. Trimming took 2 bases from V and 3 from J, leaving 8 bases between them. Written as DNA, the CDR3 is TGTGCCAGCAGCTTAAAGGGGCACACTGAAGCTTTCTTT. Encoded protein: CASSLKGHTEAFF.

The gene calls are TRBV27 and TRBJ2-3; the match to TRBD2 covers 11 bases. Germline V gives CDR1 MNHEY, CDR2 SMNVEV (reference sequence). There are 15 residues in the CDR3. J gave up 4 bases and V 6 bases, and 6 bases lay outside the gene matches. As DNA, the CDR3 is TGTGCCAGCAGGATCTTAGCGGGAGGGCCAGATACGCAGTATTTT. Its protein is CASRILAGGPDTQYF.